This T cell receptor beta chain comes out of a study of blood T cell repertoires in COVID-19 (dated by TCRdb to the early 2020s). General notes on the study: The collaborator samples originated in the United States, Italy and Spain and spanned the acute and convalescent phases of COVID-19. The material from the prospective study consisted of cDNA or gDNA derived from T cells, B-cell-depleted T cells, or PBMCs. Subjects who had been exposed to COVID-19, were actively infected with it, or had recovered from it provided the deeply sampled blood TCRbeta repertoires that made up the dataset. A freely available public database, intended as a resource for researchers studying the immune response to SARS-CoV-2, is where the repertoires were released. The samples were drawn from the first 160 participants of the ongoing ImmuneRACE study and from under 1,500 subjects provided by 6 global collaborators. Sample metadata almost always included a de-identified subject ID, COVID-19 status, age in years and sex. Where available, HLA class I and class II types were taken from metadata supplied by the sample provider and were not determined by assay-based typing.

TCRbeta CDR3 regions were amplified from genomic DNA using the immunoSEQ Assay, a bias-controlled multiplex PCR. Under the source paper's analysis protocol: The number of nucleated cells in each sample was estimated by amplification of reference gene primers within the assay. To quantify the absolute abundance of each unique TCRbeta CDR3 rearrangement, sequence reads were collapsed and filtered. For each sample, productive Simpson clonality was calculated as the square root of Simpson's diversity index across productive rearrangements. The table was pulled from immuneACCESS by TCRdb, which kept in-frame rearrangements only. Such tables lose some clones; where checked, under half of the loss comes from unresolved V genes, and the rest has no known cause. V and J calls and clone size are copied from that table; D and trimming were computed from the DNA. The sample yields about 160,000 clones; roughly 88% were counted once. The top ten constitute about 10% of the sample.

The CDR3 has 15 amino acids, counting the end cysteine and phenylalanine. The read is trimmed to its CDR3 DNA, 45 bases read in frame from base 1. The germline V gene sets CDR1 to MGHRA and CDR2 to YSYEKL. V ends up 3 bases short and J 3 bases short, with an unmatched junction base count of 2. Broad study findings and their caveats: How much clinical and demographic metadata was included differed by source and by participant, and the metadata was provided uncurated.

Whole blood was collected in K2EDTA tubes by collaborating institutions according to the institutions' own protocols. For TCRbeta analysis, collaborator samples were shipped as frozen whole blood, as isolated PBMCs, or as DNA extracted from either sample type. Remarks on this clone: Its cognate antigen has yet to be identified. No base qualities exist here, and no much larger clone lies one base off it.

This TCR was recovered from a woman of 80 years or more with active or convalescent COVID-19. This chain is built from TRBV4-1 and TRBJ2-1, with 10 bases aligning to TRBD2. Sequencing was done on a sample of peripheral blood. The bases read TGCGCCAGCAGCCATAGCGGGGGGTACTACAATGAGCAGTTCTTC. Its translation reads: CASSHSGGYYNEQFF.